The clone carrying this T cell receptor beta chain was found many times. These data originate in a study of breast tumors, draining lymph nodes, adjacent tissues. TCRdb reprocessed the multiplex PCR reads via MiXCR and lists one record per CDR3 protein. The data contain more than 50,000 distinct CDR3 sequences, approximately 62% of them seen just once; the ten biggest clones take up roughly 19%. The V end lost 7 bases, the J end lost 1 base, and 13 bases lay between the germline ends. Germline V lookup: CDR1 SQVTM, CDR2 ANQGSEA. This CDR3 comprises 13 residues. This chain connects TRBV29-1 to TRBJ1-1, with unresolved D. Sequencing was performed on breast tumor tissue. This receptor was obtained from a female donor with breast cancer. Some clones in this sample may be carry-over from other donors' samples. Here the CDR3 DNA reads TGCAGCGCGGCCGGATTGGCGAACACTGAAGCTTTCTTT. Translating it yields CSAAGLANTEAFF.